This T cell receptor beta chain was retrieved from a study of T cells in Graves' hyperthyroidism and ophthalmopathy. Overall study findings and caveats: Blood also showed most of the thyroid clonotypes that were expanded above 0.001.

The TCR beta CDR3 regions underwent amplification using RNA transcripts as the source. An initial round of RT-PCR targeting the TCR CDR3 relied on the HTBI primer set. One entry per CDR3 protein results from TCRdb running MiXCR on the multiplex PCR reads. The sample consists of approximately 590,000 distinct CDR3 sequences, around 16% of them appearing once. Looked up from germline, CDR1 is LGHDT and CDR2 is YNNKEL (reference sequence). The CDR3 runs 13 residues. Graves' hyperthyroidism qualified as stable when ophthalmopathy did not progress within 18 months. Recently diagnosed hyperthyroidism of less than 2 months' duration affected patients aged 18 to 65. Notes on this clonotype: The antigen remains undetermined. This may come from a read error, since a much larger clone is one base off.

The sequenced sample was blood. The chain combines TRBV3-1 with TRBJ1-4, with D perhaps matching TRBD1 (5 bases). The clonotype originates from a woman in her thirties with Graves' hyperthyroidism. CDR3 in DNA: TGTGTCAGCAGCCAAGCCGGGGGTGAAAAACTGTTTTTT. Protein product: CVSSQAGGEKLFF.